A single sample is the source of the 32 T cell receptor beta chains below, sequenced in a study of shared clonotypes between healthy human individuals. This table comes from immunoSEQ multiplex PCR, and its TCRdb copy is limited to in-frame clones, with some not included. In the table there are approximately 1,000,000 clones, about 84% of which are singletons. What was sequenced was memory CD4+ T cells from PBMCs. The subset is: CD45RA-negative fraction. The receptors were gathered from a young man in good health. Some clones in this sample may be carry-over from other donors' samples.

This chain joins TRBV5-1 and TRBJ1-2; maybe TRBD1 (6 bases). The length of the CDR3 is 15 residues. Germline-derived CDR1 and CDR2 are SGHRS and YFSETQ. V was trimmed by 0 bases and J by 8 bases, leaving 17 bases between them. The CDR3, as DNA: TGCGCCAGCAGCTTGGTCAGGGGAGAGGAGGGAGGCTACACCTTC. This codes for CASSLVRGEEGGYTF.

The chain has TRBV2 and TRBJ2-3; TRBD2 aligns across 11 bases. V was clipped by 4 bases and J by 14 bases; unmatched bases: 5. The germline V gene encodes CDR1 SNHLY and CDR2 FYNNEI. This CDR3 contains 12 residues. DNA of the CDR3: TGTGCCAGCAGTGTAGCGGGAGGGGTTCTGTATTTT. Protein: CASSVAGGVLYF.

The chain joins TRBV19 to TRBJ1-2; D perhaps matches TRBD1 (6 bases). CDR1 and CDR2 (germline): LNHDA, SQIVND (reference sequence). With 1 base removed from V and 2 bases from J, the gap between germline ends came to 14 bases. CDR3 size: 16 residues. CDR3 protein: CASSIVGTTSNYGYTF. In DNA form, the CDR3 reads TGTGCCAGTAGTATAGTCGGGACAACCTCGAACTATGGCTACACCTTC.

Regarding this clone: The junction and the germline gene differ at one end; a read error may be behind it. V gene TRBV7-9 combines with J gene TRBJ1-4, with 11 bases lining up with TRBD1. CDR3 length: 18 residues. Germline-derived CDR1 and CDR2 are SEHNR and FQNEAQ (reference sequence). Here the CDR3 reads CAGSPGTGGPATNEKLFF. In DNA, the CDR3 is TGTGCCGGCAGCCCCGGGACAGGGGGTCCTGCAACTAATGAAAAACTGTTTTTT.

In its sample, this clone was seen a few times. Written as DNA, the CDR3 is TGCGCCAGCAGCTTAGGGTGGTCTAATGAAAAACTGTTTTTT. It is translated as CASSLGWSNEKLFF. This chain connects TRBV5-1 to TRBJ1-4; D is unresolved. This CDR3 spans 14 amino acids. Between the trimmed V and J ends, which lost 2 bases and 3 bases, there was a span of 8 bases. Per germline, CDR1 SGHRS and CDR2 YFSETQ.

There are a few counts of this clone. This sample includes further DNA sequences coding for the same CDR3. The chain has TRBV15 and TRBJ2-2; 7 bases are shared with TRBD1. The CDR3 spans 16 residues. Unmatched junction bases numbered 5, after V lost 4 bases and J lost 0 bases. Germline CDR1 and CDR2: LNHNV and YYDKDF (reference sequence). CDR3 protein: CATSTDDRANTGELFF. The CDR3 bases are TGTGCCACCAGCACCGACGACAGGGCGAACACCGGGGAGCTGTTTTTT.

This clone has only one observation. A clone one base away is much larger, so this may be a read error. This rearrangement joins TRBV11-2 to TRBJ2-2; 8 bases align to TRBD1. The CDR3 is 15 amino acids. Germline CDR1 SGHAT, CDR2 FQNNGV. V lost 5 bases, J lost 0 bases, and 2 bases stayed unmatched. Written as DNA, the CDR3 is TGTGCCAGCAGCCGGACAGGGACGAACACCGGGGAGCTGTTTTTT. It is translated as CASSRTGTNTGELFF.

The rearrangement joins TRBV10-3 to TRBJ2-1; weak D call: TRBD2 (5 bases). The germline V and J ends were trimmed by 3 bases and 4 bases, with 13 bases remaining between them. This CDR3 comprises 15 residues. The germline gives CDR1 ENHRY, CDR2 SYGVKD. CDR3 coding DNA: TGTGCCATCAGTGAAAATGCCCCGGGGTACAATGAGCAGTTCTTC. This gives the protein CAISENAPGYNEQFF.

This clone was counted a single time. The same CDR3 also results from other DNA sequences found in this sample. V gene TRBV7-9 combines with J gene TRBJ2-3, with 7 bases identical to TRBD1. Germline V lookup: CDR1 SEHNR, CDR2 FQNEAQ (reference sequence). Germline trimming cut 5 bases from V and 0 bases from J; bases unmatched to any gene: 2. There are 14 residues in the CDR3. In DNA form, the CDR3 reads TGTGCCAGCAGCCTCAGGGGGAGCACAGATACGCAGTATTTT. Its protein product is CASSLRGSTDTQYF.

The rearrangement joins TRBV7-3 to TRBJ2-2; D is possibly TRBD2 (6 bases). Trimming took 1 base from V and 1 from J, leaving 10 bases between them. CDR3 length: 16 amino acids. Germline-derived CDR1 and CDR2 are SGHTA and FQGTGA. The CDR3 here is CASSLSSSGNTGELFF. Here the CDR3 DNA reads TGTGCCAGCAGCTTAAGTAGTAGCGGGAACACCGGGGAGCTGTTTTTT. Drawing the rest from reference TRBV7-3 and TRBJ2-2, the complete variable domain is GAGVSQTPSNKVTEKGKYVELRCDPISGHTALYWYRQSLGQGPEFLIYFQGTGAADDSGLPNDRFFAVRPEGSVSTLKIQRTERGDSAVYLCASSLSSSGNTGELFFGEGSRLTVL.

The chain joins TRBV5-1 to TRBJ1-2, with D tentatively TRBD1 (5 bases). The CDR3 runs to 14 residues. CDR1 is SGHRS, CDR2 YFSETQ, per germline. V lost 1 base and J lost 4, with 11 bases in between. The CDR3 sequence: CASSLSAGPYGYTF. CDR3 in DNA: TGCGCCAGCAGCTTGTCTGCGGGACCCTATGGCTACACCTTC.

The CDR3 sequence: CASSDLAYNEQFF. CDR3 nucleotides: TGTGCCAGCAGCGATCTAGCTTACAATGAGCAGTTCTTC. V and J are TRBV7-3 and TRBJ2-1, with a tentative D call TRBD2 (5 bases). V lost 5 bases, J lost 4 bases, and 9 bases lay in between. Germline V gene sequence: CDR1 SGHTA, CDR2 FQGTGA. CDR3 length equals 13 residues.

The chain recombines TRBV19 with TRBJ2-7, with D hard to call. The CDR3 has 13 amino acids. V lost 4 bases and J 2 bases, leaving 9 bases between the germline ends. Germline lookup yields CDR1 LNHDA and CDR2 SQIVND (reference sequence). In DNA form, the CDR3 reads TGTGCCAGTAGTAGGCAGGTTCCCTACGAGCAGTACTTC. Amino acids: CASSRQVPYEQYF.

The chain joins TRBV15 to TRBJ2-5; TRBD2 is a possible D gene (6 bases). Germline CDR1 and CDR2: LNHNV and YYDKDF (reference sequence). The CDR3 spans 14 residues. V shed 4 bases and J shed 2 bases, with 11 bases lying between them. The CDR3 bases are TGTGCCACCAGCACCCGACTAGGGCAAGAGACCCAGTACTTC. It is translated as CATSTRLGQETQYF.

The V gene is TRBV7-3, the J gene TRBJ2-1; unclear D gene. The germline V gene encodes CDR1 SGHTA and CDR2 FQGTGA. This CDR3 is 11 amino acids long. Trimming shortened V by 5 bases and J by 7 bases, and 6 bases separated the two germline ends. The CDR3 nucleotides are TGTGCCAGCAGCCCGGGTAATGAGCAGTTCTTC. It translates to CASSPGNEQFF.

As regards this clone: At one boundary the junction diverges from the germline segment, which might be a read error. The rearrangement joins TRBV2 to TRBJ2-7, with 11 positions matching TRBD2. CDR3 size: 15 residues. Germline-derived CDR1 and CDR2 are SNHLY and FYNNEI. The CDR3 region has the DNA TGTGCCAGCAGGAGGCTAGCGGGAGGCTCCTCCGAGCAGTACTTC. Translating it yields CASRRLAGGSSEQYF.

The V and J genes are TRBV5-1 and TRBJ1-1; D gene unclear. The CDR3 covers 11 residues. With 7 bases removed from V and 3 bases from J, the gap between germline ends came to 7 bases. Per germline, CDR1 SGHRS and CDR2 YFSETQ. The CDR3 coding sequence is TGCGCCAGCCACTATTACACTGAAGCTTTCTTT. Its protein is CASHYYTEAFF.

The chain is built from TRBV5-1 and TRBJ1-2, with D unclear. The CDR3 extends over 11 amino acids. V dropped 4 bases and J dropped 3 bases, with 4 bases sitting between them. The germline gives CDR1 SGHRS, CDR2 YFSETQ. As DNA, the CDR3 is TGCGCCAGCAGCAGGGACTATGGCTACACCTTC. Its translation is CASSRDYGYTF.

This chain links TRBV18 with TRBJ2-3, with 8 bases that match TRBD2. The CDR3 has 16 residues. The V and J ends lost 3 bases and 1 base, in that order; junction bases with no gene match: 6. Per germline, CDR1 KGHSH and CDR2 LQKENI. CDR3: CASSPKAGVGTDTQYF. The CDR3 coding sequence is TGTGCCAGCTCACCCAAAGCGGGAGTCGGCACAGATACGCAGTATTTT.

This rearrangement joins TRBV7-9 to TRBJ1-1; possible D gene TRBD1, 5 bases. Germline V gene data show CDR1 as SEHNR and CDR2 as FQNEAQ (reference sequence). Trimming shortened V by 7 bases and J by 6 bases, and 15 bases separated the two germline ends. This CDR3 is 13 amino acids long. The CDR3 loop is CASIPGGVPEAFF. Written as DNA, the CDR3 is TGTGCCAGCATCCCTGGGGGGGTTCCTGAAGCTTTCTTT.

CDR3 in amino acids: CARSLQGVNQPQHF. For the CDR3, the DNA is TGTGCCAGAAGCCTCCAGGGGGTCAATCAGCCCCAGCATTTT. This chain links TRBV5-3 with TRBJ1-5; TRBD1 matches at 7 bases. TRBV5-3 is annotated as an ORF whose role is uncertain. J lost 3 bases, V lost 4 bases, and 4 bases had no gene match. This CDR3 spans 14 amino acids.

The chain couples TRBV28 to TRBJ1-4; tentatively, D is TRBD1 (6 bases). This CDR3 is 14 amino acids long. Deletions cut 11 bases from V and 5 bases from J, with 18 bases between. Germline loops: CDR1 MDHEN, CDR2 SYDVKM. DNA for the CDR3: TGTGCCGGACGGCGCGGGGGCCCCAATGAAAAACTGTTTTTT. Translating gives CAGRRGGPNEKLFF.

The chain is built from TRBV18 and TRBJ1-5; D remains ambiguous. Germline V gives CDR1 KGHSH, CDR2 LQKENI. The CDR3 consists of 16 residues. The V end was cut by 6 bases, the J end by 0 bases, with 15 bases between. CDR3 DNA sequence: TGTGCCAGCTCCCAAGTCCCAGTGGATAGCAATCAGCCCCAGCATTTT. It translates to CASSQVPVDSNQPQHF.

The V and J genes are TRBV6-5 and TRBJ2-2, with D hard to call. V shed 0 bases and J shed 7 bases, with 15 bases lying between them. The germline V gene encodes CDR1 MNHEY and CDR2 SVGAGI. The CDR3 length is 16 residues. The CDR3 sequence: CASSYSTTLGYGELFF. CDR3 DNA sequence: TGTGCCAGCAGTTACTCTACCACCCTTGGGTACGGGGAGCTGTTTTTT.

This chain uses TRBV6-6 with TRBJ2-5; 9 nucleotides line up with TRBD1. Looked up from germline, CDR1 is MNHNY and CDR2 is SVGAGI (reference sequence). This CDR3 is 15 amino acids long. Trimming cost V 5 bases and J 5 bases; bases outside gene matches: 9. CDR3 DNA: TGTGCCAGCAGTCCCGGGACAGGGACCCGGGAGACCCAGTACTTC. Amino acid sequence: CASSPGTGTRETQYF.

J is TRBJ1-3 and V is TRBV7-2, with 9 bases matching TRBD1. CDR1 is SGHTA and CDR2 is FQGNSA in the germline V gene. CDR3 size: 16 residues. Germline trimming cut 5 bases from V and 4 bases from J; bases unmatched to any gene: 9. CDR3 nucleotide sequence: TGTGCCAGCAGCGCCCGGGACAGGGCCTGGGGAAACACCATATATTTT. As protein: CASSARDRAWGNTIYF.

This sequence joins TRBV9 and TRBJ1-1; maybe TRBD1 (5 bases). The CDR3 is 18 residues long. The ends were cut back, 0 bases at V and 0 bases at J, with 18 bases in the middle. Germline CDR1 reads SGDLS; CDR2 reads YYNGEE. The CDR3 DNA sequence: TGTGCCAGCAGCGTAGTAGGAGGGGCCGGGACGGTGAACACTGAAGCTTTCTTT. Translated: CASSVVGGAGTVNTEAFF.

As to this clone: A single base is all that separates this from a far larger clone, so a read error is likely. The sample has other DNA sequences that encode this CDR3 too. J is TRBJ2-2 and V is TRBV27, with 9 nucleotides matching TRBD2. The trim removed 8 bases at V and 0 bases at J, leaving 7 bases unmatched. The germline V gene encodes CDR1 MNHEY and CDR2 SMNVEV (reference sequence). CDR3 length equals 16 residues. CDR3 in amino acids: CASRPSGTANTGELFF. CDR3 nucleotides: TGTGCCAGCCGGCCTAGCGGGACCGCGAACACCGGGGAGCTGTTTTTT.

As DNA, the CDR3 is TGTGCCATCAGTGAGTTGGCTAGCGCCACAGATACGCAGTATTTT. It codes for CAISELASATDTQYF. V and J are TRBV10-3 and TRBJ2-3; D might be TRBD2 (6 bases). Germline CDR1 ENHRY, CDR2 SYGVKD. The CDR3 runs to 15 residues. Trimming took off 1 base at V and 2 bases at J, with 10 bases between the two ends.

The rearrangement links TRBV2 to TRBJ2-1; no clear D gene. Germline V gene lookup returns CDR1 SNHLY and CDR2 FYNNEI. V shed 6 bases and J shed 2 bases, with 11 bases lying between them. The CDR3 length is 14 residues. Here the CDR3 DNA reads TGTGCCAGCAGACTAAGCGAGGCCTACAATGAGCAGTTCTTC. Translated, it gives CASRLSEAYNEQFF.

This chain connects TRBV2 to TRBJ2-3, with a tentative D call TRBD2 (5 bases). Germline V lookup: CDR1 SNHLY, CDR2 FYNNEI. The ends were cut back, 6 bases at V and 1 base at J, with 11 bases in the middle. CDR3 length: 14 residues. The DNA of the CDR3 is TGTGCCAGCAGCCGGGGAGCGGGCACAGATACGCAGTATTTT. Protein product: CASSRGAGTDTQYF.

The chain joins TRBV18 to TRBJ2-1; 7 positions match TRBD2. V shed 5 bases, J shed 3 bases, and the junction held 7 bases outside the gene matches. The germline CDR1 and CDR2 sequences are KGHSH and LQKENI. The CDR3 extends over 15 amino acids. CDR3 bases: TGTGCCAGCTCAGTCACTAGCGACCACTACAATGAGCAGTTCTTC. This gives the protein CASSVTSDHYNEQFF.